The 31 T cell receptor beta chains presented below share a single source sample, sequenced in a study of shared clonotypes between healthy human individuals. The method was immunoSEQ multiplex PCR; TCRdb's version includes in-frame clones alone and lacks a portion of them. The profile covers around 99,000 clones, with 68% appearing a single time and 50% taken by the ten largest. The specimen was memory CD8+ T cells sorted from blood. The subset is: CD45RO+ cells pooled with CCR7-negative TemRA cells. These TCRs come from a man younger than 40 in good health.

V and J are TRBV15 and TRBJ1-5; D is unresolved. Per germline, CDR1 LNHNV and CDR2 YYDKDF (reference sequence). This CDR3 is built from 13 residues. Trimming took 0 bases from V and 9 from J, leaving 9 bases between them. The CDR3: CATSREQNRPQHF. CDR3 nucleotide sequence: TGTGCCACCAGCAGAGAACAGAACCGGCCCCAGCATTTT.

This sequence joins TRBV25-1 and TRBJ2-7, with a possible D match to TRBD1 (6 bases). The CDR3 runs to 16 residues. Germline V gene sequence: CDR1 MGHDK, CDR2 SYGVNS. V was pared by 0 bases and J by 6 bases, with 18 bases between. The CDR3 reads CASSEYAGQWGSEQYF. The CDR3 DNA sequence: TGTGCCAGCAGTGAATATGCCGGACAGTGGGGGTCCGAGCAGTACTTC.

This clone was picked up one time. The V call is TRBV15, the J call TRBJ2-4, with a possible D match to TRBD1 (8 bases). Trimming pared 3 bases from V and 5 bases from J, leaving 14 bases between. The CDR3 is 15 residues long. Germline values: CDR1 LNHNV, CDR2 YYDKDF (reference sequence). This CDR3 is CATSRDREGQNIQYF. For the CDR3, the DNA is TGTGCCACCAGCAGGGACAGGGAGGGTCAAAACATTCAGTACTTC. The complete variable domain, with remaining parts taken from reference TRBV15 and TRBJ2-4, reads DAMVIQNPRYQVTQFGKPVTLSCSQTLNHNVMYWYQQKSSQAPKLLFHYYDKDFNNEADTPDNFQSRRPNTSFCFLDIRSPGLGDTAMYLCATSRDREGQNIQYFGAGTRLSVL.

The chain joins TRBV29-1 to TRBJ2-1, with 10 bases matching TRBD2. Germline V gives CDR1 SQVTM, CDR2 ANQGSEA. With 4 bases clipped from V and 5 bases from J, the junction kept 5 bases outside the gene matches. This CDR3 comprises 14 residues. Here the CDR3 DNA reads TGCAGCGTTGTCGGACTAGCGGTAAACAATGAGCAGTTCTTC. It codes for CSVVGLAVNNEQFF.

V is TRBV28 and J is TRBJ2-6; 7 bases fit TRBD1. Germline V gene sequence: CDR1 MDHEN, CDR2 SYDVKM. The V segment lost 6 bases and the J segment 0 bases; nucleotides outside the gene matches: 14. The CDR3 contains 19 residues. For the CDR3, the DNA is TGTGCCAGCAGCTTCATCGTCGGGGACAGTTCCTCTGGGGCCAACGTCCTGACTTTC. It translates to CASSFIVGDSSSGANVLTF.

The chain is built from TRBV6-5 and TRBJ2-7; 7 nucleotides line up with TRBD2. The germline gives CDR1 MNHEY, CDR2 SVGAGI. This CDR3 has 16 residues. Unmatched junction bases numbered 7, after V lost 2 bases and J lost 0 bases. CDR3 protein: CASSYGGTGGSYEQYF. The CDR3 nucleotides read TGTGCCAGCAGTTACGGGGGAACGGGAGGCTCCTACGAGCAGTACTTC.

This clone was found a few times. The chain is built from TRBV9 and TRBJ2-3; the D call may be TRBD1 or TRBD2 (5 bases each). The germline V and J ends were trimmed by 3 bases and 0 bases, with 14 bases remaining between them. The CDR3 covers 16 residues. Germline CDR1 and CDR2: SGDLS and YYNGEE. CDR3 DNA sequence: TGTGCCAGCAGCGCGATGGGACGCCCGAGCACAGATACGCAGTATTTT. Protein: CASSAMGRPSTDTQYF.

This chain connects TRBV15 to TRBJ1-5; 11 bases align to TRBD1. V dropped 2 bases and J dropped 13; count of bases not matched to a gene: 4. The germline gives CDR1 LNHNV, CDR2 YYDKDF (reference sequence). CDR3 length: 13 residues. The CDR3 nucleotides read TGTGCCACCAGCAGACGGGACAGGGGGGAGCAGCATTTT. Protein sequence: CATSRRDRGEQHF.

CDR3 bases: TGCGCCAGCAGCTTGGCCGGAGGGCTAGCGGGCGACACCGGGGAGCTGTTTTTT. Amino acid sequence: CASSLAGGLAGDTGELFF. The rearrangement links TRBV5-1 to TRBJ2-2; 8 nucleotides line up with TRBD2. Looked up from germline, CDR1 is SGHRS and CDR2 is YFSETQ. J was trimmed by 3 bases and V by 0 bases; bases with no gene match: 10. The CDR3 loop spans 18 amino acids.

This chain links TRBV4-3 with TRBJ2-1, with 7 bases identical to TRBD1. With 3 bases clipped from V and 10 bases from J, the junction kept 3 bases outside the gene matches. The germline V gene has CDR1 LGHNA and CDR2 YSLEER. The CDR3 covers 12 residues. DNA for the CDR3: TGCGCCAGCAGCCAGACGACAGGGGAGCAGTTCTTC. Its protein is CASSQTTGEQFF.

The CDR3 loop is CASSLRSGANVLTF. For the CDR3, the DNA is TGTGCCAGCAGCTTGAGGTCTGGGGCCAACGTCCTGACTTTC. The chain couples TRBV5-4 to TRBJ2-6; D ambiguous. The V and J ends lost 1 base and 1 base respectively, with 3 bases between them. The length of the CDR3 is 14 residues. In germline, CDR1 is SGHNT, CDR2 YYREEE (reference sequence).

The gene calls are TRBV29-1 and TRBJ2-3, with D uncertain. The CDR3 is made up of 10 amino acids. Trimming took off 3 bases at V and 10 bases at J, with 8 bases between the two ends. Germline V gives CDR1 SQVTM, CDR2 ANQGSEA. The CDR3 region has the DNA TGCAGCGTTGATCAGTATCCGCAGTATTTT. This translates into CSVDQYPQYF.

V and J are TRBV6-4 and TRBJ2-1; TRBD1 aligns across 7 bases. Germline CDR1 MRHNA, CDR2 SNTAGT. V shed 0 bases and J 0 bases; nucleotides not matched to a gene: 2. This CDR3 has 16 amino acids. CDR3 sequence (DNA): TGTGCCAGCAGTGACTCAGGGGGCAGCTCCTACAATGAGCAGTTCTTC. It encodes CASSDSGGSSYNEQFF.

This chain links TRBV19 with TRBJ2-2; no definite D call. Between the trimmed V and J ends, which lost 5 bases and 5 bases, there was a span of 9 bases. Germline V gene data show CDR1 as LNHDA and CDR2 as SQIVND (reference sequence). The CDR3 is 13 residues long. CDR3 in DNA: TGTGCCAGTAGTTGGGGTTTTACCGGGGAGCTGTTTTTT. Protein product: CASSWGFTGELFF.

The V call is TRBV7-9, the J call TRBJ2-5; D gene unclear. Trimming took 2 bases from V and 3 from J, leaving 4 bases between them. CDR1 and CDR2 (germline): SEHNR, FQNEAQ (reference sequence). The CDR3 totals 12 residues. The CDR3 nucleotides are TGTGCCAGCAGCTTACAGGAAGAGACCCAGTACTTC. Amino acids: CASSLQEETQYF. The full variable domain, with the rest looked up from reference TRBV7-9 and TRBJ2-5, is DTGVSQNPRHKITKRGQNVTFRCDPISEHNRLYWYRQTLGQGPEFLTYFQNEAQLEKSRLLSDRFSAERPKGSFSTLEIQRTEQGDSAMYLCASSLQEETQYFGPGTRLLVL.

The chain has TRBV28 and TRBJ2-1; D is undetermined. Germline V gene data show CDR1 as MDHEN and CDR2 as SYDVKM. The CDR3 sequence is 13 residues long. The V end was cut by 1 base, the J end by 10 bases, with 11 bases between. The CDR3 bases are TGTGCCAGCAGTTTATACCCCACTGGGGAGCAGTTCTTC. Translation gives CASSLYPTGEQFF.

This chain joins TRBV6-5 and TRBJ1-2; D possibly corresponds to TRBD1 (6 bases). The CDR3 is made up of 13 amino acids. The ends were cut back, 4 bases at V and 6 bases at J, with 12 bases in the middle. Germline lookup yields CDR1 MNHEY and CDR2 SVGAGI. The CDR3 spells CASSSQGGNGYTF. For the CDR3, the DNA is TGTGCCAGCAGTTCACAAGGGGGAAATGGCTACACCTTC.

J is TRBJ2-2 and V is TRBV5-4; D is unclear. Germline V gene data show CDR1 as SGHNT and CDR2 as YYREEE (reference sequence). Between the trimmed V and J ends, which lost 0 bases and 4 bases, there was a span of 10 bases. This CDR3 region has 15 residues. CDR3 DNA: TGTGCCAGCAGCTTGGAGCGCAGACTCACCGGGGAGCTGTTTTTT. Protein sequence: CASSLERRLTGELFF.

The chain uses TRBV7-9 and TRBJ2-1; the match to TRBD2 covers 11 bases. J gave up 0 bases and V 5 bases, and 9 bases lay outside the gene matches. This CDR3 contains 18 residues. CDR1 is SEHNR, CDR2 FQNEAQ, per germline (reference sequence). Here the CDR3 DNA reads TGTGCCAGCAGCCAACTTATAGCGGGAGGGCGCTCCTACAATGAGCAGTTCTTC. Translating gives CASSQLIAGGRSYNEQFF.

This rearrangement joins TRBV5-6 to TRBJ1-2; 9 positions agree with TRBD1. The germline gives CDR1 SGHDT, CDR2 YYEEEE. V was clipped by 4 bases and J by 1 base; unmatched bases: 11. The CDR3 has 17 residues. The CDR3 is CASSGRDRVALNYGYTF. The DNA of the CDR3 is TGTGCCAGCAGCGGCCGGGACAGGGTTGCGCTTAACTATGGCTACACCTTC. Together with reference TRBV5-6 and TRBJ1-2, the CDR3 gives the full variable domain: DAGVTQSPTHLIKTRGQQVTLRCSPKSGHDTVSWYQQALGQGPQFIFQYYEEEERQRGNFPDRFSGHQFPNYSSELNVNALLLGDSALYLCASSGRDRVALNYGYTFGSGTRLTVV.

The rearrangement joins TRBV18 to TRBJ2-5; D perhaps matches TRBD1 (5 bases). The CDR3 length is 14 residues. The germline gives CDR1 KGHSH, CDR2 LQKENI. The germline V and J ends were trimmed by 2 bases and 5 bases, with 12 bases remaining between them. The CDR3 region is CASSPSGFVETQYF. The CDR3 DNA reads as TGTGCCAGCTCACCATCAGGGTTCGTTGAGACCCAGTACTTC. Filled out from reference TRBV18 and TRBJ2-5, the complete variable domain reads NAGVMQNPRHLVRRRGQEARLRCSPMKGHSHVYWYRQLPEEGLKFMVYLQKENIIDESGMPKERFSAEFPKEGPSILRIQQVVRGDSAAYFCASSPSGFVETQYFGPGTRLLVL.

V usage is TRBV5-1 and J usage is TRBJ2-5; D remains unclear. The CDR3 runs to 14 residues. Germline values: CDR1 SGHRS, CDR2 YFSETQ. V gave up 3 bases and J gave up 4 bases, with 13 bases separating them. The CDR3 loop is CASSSSPSRETQYF. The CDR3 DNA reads TGCGCCAGCAGCTCCTCCCCCAGCAGAGAGACCCAGTACTTC.

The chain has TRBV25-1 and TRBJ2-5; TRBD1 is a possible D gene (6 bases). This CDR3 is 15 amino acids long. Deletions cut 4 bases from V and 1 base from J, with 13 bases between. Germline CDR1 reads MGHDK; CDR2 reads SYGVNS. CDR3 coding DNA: TGTGCCAGCAGTGCCTCAGGGGCGGCCCAAGAGACCCAGTACTTC. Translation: CASSASGAAQETQYF.

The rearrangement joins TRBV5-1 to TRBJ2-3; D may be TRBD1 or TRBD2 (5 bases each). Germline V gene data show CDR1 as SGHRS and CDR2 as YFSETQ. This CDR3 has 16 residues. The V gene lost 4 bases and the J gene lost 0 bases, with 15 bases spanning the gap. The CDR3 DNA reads TGCGCCAGCAGCCCCCAGGGCGGGCTTAGCACAGATACGCAGTATTTT. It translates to CASSPQGGLSTDTQYF.

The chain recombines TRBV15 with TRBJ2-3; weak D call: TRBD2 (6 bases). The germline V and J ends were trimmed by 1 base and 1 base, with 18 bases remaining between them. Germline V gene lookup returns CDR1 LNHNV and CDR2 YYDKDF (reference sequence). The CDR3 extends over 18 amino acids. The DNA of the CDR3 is TGTGCCACCAGCAGAGGTTATGGGACTTTTGATCGCACAGATACGCAGTATTTT. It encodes CATSRGYGTFDRTDTQYF.

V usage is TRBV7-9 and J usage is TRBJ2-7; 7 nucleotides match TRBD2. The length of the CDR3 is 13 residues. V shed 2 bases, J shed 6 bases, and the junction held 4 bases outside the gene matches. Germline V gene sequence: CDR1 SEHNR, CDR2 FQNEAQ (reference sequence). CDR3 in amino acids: CASSLWEGREQYF. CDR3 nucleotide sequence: TGTGCCAGCAGCTTATGGGAGGGCCGCGAGCAGTACTTC.

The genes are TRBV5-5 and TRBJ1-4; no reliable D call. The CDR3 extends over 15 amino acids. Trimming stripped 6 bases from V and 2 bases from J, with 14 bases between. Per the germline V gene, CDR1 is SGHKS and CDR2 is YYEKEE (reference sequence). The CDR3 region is CASTEAGATNEKLFF. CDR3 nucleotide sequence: TGTGCCAGCACCGAAGCAGGTGCCACTAATGAAAAACTGTTTTTT.

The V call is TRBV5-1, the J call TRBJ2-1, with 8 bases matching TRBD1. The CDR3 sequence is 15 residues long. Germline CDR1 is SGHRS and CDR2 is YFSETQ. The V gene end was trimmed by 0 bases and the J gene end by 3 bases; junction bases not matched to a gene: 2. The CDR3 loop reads CASSLGQGSYNEQFF. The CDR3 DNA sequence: TGCGCCAGCAGCTTGGGACAGGGGAGCTACAATGAGCAGTTCTTC.

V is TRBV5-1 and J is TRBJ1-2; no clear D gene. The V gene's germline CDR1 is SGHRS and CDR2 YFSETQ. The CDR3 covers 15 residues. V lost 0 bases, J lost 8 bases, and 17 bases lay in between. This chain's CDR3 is CASSLEGLEVDGYTF. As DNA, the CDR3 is TGCGCCAGCAGCTTGGAGGGCCTGGAAGTCGACGGCTACACCTTC.

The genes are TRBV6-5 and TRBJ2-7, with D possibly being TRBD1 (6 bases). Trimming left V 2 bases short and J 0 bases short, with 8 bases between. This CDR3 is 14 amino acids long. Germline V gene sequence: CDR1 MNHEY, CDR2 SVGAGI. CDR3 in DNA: TGTGCCAGCAGTTACGGACAGAGCTCCTACGAGCAGTACTTC. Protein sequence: CASSYGQSSYEQYF.

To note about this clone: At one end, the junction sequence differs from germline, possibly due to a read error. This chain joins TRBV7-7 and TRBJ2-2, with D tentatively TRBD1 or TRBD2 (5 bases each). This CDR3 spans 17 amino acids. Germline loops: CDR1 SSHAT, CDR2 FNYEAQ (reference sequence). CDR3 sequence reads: CASSRMGVGVLAGELFF. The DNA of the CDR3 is TGTGCTAGCAGTCGAATGGGGGTGGGAGTACTCGCCGGGGAGCTGTTTTTT.